This T cell receptor beta chain was recorded in a study of human T cells and chemical hapten exposure. Study as a whole: Per-sample TCR yields varied mainly from small pooled library volume differences.

The CDR3 totals 13 residues. Trimming shortened V by 6 bases and J by 3 bases, and 12 bases separated the two germline ends. The time point is: pre-sensitization, week 0. Documented treatment: therapeutic diphenylcyclopropenone sensitization with weekly scalp DPC. Drawing of blood took place ahead of applying each patch test. Individual cDNA molecules each carried unique molecular identifiers attached by the library. TCRdb redid the calling of the RACE reads with MiXCR, one entry per CDR3 protein. The top ten clones hold 2% to 3% of a sample with about 380,000 distinct CDR3 sequences, around 5.5% of them seen once. This clonotype was seen ten or more times. The antigen is not known. The study's findings and limits: No alteration of TCRs above 1 in 1000 frequency was seen with DPC sensitization.

The clonotype originates from a woman between 45 and 60 years old with alopecia areata. Some clones in this sample may be carry-over from other donors' samples. The source was whole blood, collected in connection with sensitization to the hapten diphenylcyclopropenone (DPC). V usage is TRBV12-3 or TRBV12-4 and J usage is TRBJ2-7, with D unresolved. The CDR3 DNA follows: TGTGCCAGCAGAGACACTCGAAGCTACGAGCAGTACTTC. Translating it yields CASRDTRSYEQYF.